This entry lists 20 T cell receptor beta chains sequenced from one sample in a study of T cells in Graves' hyperthyroidism and ophthalmopathy. Amplification of TCR beta CDR3 regions used RNA as the template. An initial round of RT-PCR targeting the TCR CDR3 relied on the HTBI primer set. TCRdb re-called the multiplex PCR reads through MiXCR, storing one row per CDR3 protein. The sample includes some 650,000 distinct CDR3 sequences, approximately 15% of them seen just once. Specimen: blood. The receptors were sampled from a woman in her 40s with Graves' ophthalmopathy.

As for this clonotype: A read error is possible here, since a much larger clone lies one base away. A read error is likely, as this CDR3 ends without the conserved phenylalanine or tryptophan. The genes are TRBV5-1 and TRBJ2-3; D possibly corresponds to TRBD1 (7 bases). CDR1 is SGHRS, CDR2 YFSETQ, per germline. V was pared by 4 bases and J by 5 bases, with 17 bases between. The CDR3 consists of 15 residues. The CDR3 spells CASSLEIQGGDTQYL. Written as DNA, the CDR3 is TGCGCCAGCAGCCTGGAGATCCAGGGGGGAGATACGCAGTATCTT.

The chain links TRBV4-1 to TRBJ2-1; the D is unclear. Trimming took off 0 bases at V and 0 bases at J, with 9 bases between the two ends. This CDR3 is built from 16 residues. Looked up from germline, CDR1 is MGHRA and CDR2 is YSYEKL. CDR3 DNA sequence: TGCGCCAGCAGCCAAGAGGGCAGGTTCTCCTACAATGAGCAGTTCTTC. Its protein is CASSQEGRFSYNEQFF.

The chain links TRBV15 to TRBJ1-4; D gene ambiguous. V lost 6 bases, J lost 0 bases, and 17 bases lay in between. Germline V CDR1 and CDR2: LNHNV, YYDKDF (reference sequence). The CDR3 runs 17 residues. The CDR3 nucleotides read TGTGCCACCAGACCGGTCCCCCGGAATGCAACTAATGAAAAACTGTTTTTT. Residues: CATRPVPRNATNEKLFF.

This clonotype has ten or more counts. This chain connects TRBV11-1 to TRBJ2-3; 9 bases fit TRBD2. The ends lost 6 bases at V and 1 base at J; junction bases unmatched: 5. The germline CDR1 and CDR2 sequences are SGHAT and FQDESV (reference sequence). The CDR3 covers 15 residues. The chain's CDR3 is CASSLSGGRTDTQYF. Here the CDR3 DNA reads TGTGCCAGCAGTCTTAGCGGGGGACGCACAGATACGCAGTATTTT.

This clonotype was counted ten times or more. V is TRBV30 and J is TRBJ1-1; a possible D gene is TRBD1 (5 bases). The CDR3 consists of 12 residues. Trimming removed 2 bases from V and 6 bases from J, with 10 bases in between. Germline CDR1 and CDR2: GTSNPN and SVGIG (reference sequence). The CDR3 DNA reads TGTGCCTGGAGTCGGGGGGGTCCTGAAGCTTTCTTT. Translating it yields CAWSRGGPEAFF. The full variable domain, rest sourced from reference TRBV30 and TRBJ1-1, is SQTIHQWPATLVQPVGSPLSLECTVEGTSNPNLYWYRQAAGRGLQLLFYSVGIGQISSEVPQNLSASRPQDRQFILSSKKLLLSDSGFYLCAWSRGGPEAFFGQGTRLTVV.

This clonotype was recorded a few times. J is TRBJ1-5 and V is TRBV6-1, with 8 bases fitting TRBD1. Unmatched junction bases numbered 6, after V lost 7 bases and J lost 7 bases. The CDR3 loop spans 13 amino acids. The germline V gene encodes CDR1 MNHNS and CDR2 SASEGT. The CDR3 sequence: CASNGQGWQPQHF. CDR3 coding DNA: TGTGCCAGCAATGGACAGGGTTGGCAGCCCCAGCATTTT.

There are many counts of this clonotype. The rearrangement links TRBV5-6 to TRBJ2-1; unclear D gene. V was shortened by 0 bases and J by 8 bases, with 9 bases between the two germline ends. Germline lookup yields CDR1 SGHDT and CDR2 YYEEEE. The CDR3 totals 13 residues. The DNA of the CDR3 is TGTGCCAGCAGCTTGGTCCCCTCCGATGAGCAGTTCTTC. It translates to CASSLVPSDEQFF.

This clonotype was counted at least ten times. The gene calls are TRBV11-2 and TRBJ1-1; no clear D gene. V was trimmed by 1 base and J by 7 bases, leaving 10 bases between them. The CDR3 consists of 13 residues. Per the germline V gene, CDR1 is SGHAT and CDR2 is FQNNGV. CDR3: CASSLGGGYEAFF. The CDR3 DNA follows: TGTGCCAGCAGCTTAGGCGGCGGGTATGAAGCTTTCTTT.

This clonotype was picked up many times. This chain links TRBV20-1 with TRBJ1-5; D perhaps matches TRBD1 (6 bases). The germline gives CDR1 DFQATT, CDR2 SNEGSKA (reference sequence). This CDR3 has 14 amino acids. The germline V and J ends were trimmed by 6 bases and 0 bases, with 12 bases remaining between them. CDR3 loop: CSARPGDSNQPQHF. Here the CDR3 DNA reads TGCAGTGCCAGACCAGGGGATAGCAATCAGCCCCAGCATTTT.

J is TRBJ2-2 and V is TRBV30; 8 positions agree with TRBD1. The trim removed 4 bases at V and 7 bases at J, leaving 8 bases unmatched. The germline gives CDR1 GTSNPN, CDR2 SVGIG (reference sequence). This CDR3 has 14 amino acids. The CDR3 is CAWNRGQAIGELFF. The CDR3 region has the DNA TGTGCCTGGAATAGGGGACAGGCAATCGGGGAGCTGTTTTTT.

This clonotype has a count of ten or more. The chain couples TRBV20-1 to TRBJ2-1; the D gene is possibly TRBD2 (6 bases). CDR1 is DFQATT, CDR2 SNEGSKA, per germline (reference sequence). The CDR3 is 12 residues long. Between the trimmed V and J ends, which lost 5 bases and 6 bases, there was a span of 11 bases. CDR3 protein: CSAVSGLNEQFF. CDR3 nucleotide sequence: TGCAGTGCTGTCAGCGGGCTCAATGAGCAGTTCTTC.

The chain uses TRBV6-6 and TRBJ2-7, with TRBD1 matching over 8 bases. Germline V gene lookup returns CDR1 MNHNY and CDR2 SVGAGI (reference sequence). The CDR3 has 17 residues. Unmatched junction bases numbered 9, after V lost 0 bases and J lost 2 bases. CDR3 bases: TGTGCCAGCAGTTACTCCCCGACAGGGGTTGCTACCTACGAGCAGTACTTC. Translating it yields CASSYSPTGVATYEQYF.

The rearrangement uses TRBV6-5 and TRBJ1-1, with D possibly being TRBD1 (6 bases). Germline CDR1 reads MNHEY; CDR2 reads SVGAGI. The V and J ends lost 2 bases and 3 bases respectively, with 10 bases between them. The CDR3 sequence is 14 residues long. The DNA of the CDR3 is TGTGCCAGCAGTTACCTGGACAGAGACACTGAAGCTTTCTTT. Translated, it gives CASSYLDRDTEAFF.

The chain recombines TRBV7-8 with TRBJ2-1, with 10 bases matching TRBD1. With V trimmed by 4 bases and J by 0 bases, 6 bases remained unmatched. The CDR3 extends over 17 amino acids. The V gene's germline CDR1 is SGHVS and CDR2 FQNEAQ. In nucleotides, the CDR3 is TGTGCCAGCAGCTCCGACAGGGGGCTCCCCTCCTACAATGAGCAGTTCTTC. It codes for CASSSDRGLPSYNEQFF.

The rearrangement joins TRBV30 to TRBJ1-4; D call uncertain. V was shortened by 5 bases and J by 12 bases, with 19 bases between the two germline ends. This CDR3 spans 13 amino acids. Germline assignment: CDR1 GTSNPN and CDR2 SVGIG (reference sequence). This CDR3 reads CAWSSGNQEELFF. CDR3 nucleotide sequence: TGTGCCTGGTCAAGCGGGAATCAGGAGGAACTGTTTTTT.

The rearrangement links TRBV7-9 to TRBJ2-1, with D possibly called TRBD1 or TRBD2 (5 bases each). V was shortened by 5 bases and J by 6 bases, with 17 bases between the two germline ends. This CDR3 has 15 amino acids. Germline loops: CDR1 SEHNR, CDR2 FQNEAQ (reference sequence). The CDR3 here is CASSDGLFGGNEQFF. As DNA, the CDR3 is TGTGCCAGCAGCGACGGTCTGTTTGGGGGCAATGAGCAGTTCTTC.

Points on this clonotype: This may come from a read error, since a much larger clone is one base off. As DNA, the CDR3 is TGTGCCAGTAGTGAGTGGGGAAGCACCGGGGAGCTGTTTTTT. Translating it yields CASSEWGSTGELFF. The rearrangement uses TRBV19 and TRBJ2-2; the D is unclear. Trimming left V 5 bases short and J 4 bases short, with 11 bases between. This CDR3 is built from 14 residues. Per germline, CDR1 LNHDA and CDR2 SQIVND (reference sequence). The full variable domain, its missing parts supplied by reference TRBV19 and TRBJ2-2, is DGGITQSPKYLFRKEGQNVTLSCEQNLNHDAMYWYRQDPGQGLRLIYYSQIVNDFQKGDIAEGYSVSREKKESFPLTVTSAQKNPTAFYLCASSEWGSTGELFFGEGSRLTVL.

This clonotype was seen ten or more times. This chain uses TRBV2 with TRBJ2-1, with 12 bases fitting TRBD1. Germline CDR1 and CDR2: SNHLY and FYNNEI. V shed 5 bases, J shed 7 bases, and the junction held 6 bases outside the gene matches. The CDR3 consists of 15 residues. CDR3 loop: CASSTGTGGLNEQFF. CDR3 in DNA: TGTGCCAGCAGTACCGGGACAGGGGGCCTGAATGAGCAGTTCTTC.

CDR3 nucleotides: TGTGCCAGCAGCCCCGGCCATGGTGACACCTACGAGCAGTACTTC. It codes for CASSPGHGDTYEQYF. This chain uses TRBV7-9 with TRBJ2-7; D remains unclear. Trimming left V 5 bases short and J 2 bases short, with 16 bases between. This CDR3 has 15 amino acids. CDR1 and CDR2 (germline): SEHNR, FQNEAQ (reference sequence).

There are many counts of this clonotype. The chain employs TRBV30 and TRBJ1-5, with 8 bases fitting TRBD1. The CDR3 length is 14 residues. The germline CDR1 and CDR2 sequences are GTSNPN and SVGIG (reference sequence). V was clipped by 6 bases and J by 4 bases; unmatched bases: 8. The CDR3 sequence: CACSTGAGNQPQHF. In DNA, the CDR3 is TGTGCCTGTTCGACAGGGGCTGGAAATCAGCCCCAGCATTTT.